This is a list of T cell receptor beta chains from one sample in a study of HIV-infected children after antiretroviral therapy interruption. TCRdb recomputed calls from the 3' RACE reads with MiXCR, one row per CDR3 protein. The data hold tens of thousands of distinct CDR3 sequences, with approximately 4.3% observed a single time. Material: CD45RA+ CD4+ T cells from PBMCs, pooled from several time points, obtained from a donor given antiretroviral therapy, either interrupted or continuous. These receptors were collected from a pool of human donors with HIV. Both conserved end residues are part of each CDR3. A D gene is named only where the DNA matches it firmly. Not every row has a clone size; where given, it reads once, few, many or a size class.

TRBV6-1,TRBJ2-7,many,.,CASSDQSLTGEQYF,TGTGCCAGCAGTGACCAATCCCTAACTGGCGAGCAGTACTTC
TRBV10-2,TRBJ2-1,.,.,CASSQINGEQFF,TGCGCCAGCAGTCAGATCAACGGTGAGCAGTTCTTC
TRBV4-2,TRBJ2-5,many,.,CASSQEWDEETQYF,TGTGCCAGCAGCCAAGAGTGGGATGAAGAGACCCAGTACTTC
TRBV14,TRBJ1-3,many,.,CASSPRTAGNTIYF,TGTGCCAGCAGCCCCAGGACAGCTGGAAACACCATATATTTT
TRBV29-1,TRBJ2-6,many,.,CSAHSGANVLTF,TGCAGCGCTCACTCTGGGGCCAACGTCCTGACTTTC
TRBV11-2,TRBJ2-7,.,.,CASSLDKPHEQYF,TGTGCCAGCAGCTTAGATAAGCCCCACGAGCAGTACTTC
TRBV28,TRBJ2-5,.,TRBD1,CASSFTYDGQGARGETQYF,TGTGCCAGCAGCTTTACCTACGACGGACAGGGGGCGCGCGGAGAGACCCAGTACTTC
TRBV12-5,TRBJ2-1,few,.,CASQGTTNYNEQFF,TGTGCTAGTCAGGGGACAACCAACTACAATGAGCAGTTCTTC
TRBV5-4,TRBJ1-2,many,.,CASSLDGYYGYTF,TGTGCCAGCAGCTTGGATGGGTACTATGGCTACACCTTC
TRBV7-3,TRBJ2-7,few,.,CASSLDGALEQYF,TGTGCCAGCAGCTTAGATGGGGCACTGGAGCAGTACTTC
TRBV5-1,TRBJ1-4,many,.,CASSQGPINEKLFF,TGCGCCAGCAGCCAGGGACCAATAAATGAAAAACTGTTTTTT
TRBV20-1,TRBJ1-6,.,.,CSASDSLYNSPLHF,TGCAGTGCTAGTGATAGCCTCTATAATTCACCCCTCCACTTT
TRBV28,TRBJ2-7,many,.,CASSFPTGTEQYF,TGTGCCAGCAGTTTCCCGACAGGAACCGAGCAGTACTTC
TRBV3-1,TRBJ1-2,.,.,CASSAGSSTLLSGYTF,TGTGCCAGCAGCGCTGGTTCCTCTACCTTGCTTAGTGGCTACACCTTC
TRBV12-3/TRBV12-4,TRBJ2-7,few,.,CASRFTGAGAYEQYF,TGTGCCAGCAGATTCACAGGGGCGGGGGCCTACGAGCAGTACTTC
TRBV20-1,TRBJ1-2,many,TRBD1,CSAEPEQGAYGYTF,TGCAGTGCGGAACCGGAACAGGGGGCGTATGGCTACACCTTC
TRBV10-2,TRBJ2-5,few,.,CASSDLTPGLETQYF,TGCGCCAGCAGTGATCTGACTCCAGGGCTGGAGACCCAGTACTTC
TRBV20-1,TRBJ1-5,many,.,CSVEGRGGGGNQPQHF,TGCAGTGTCGAGGGCAGGGGTGGGGGTGGCAATCAGCCCCAGCATTTT
TRBV28,TRBJ1-2,.,.,CASSPDSLGGYTF,TGTGCCAGCAGTCCGGACAGTTTAGGCGGCTACACCTTC
TRBV12-3/TRBV12-4,TRBJ1-3,many,.,CASSLTIGISGNTIYF,TGTGCCAGCAGTTTGACAATCGGGATCTCTGGAAACACCATATATTTT
TRBV7-2,TRBJ2-3,many,.,CASSLARTDTQYF,TGTGCCAGCAGCTTAGCGCGCACAGATACGCAGTATTTT
TRBV2,TRBJ1-5,few,.,CASSPSSGAGIGQPQHF,TGTGCCAGCAGTCCCTCATCCGGGGCAGGGATAGGTCAGCCCCAGCATTTT
TRBV20-1,TRBJ2-7,.,TRBD2,CSARRAGAPGEQYF,TGCAGTGCTAGGAGAGCGGGGGCCCCGGGGGAGCAGTACTTC
TRBV2,TRBJ1-1,many,.,CASTRGQLNTEAFF,TGTGCCAGCACCCGCGGACAGCTGAACACTGAAGCTTTCTTT
TRBV28,TRBJ1-4,many,.,CASSLWESTQGKLFF,TGTGCCAGCAGTTTATGGGAGTCAACCCAGGGGAAACTGTTTTTT
TRBV20-1,TRBJ2-1,.,.,CSARVGSQISDEQFF,TGCAGTGCTAGAGTGGGATCACAGATCAGCGATGAGCAGTTCTTC
TRBV7-2,TRBJ2-3,many,.,CASSPTLRGRGADTQYF,TGTGCCAGCAGTCCGACCCTTAGGGGGCGGGGTGCAGATACGCAGTATTTT
TRBV28,TRBJ2-7,many,.,CASSFPLRAHEQYF,TGTGCCAGCAGTTTTCCCCTCAGGGCCCACGAGCAGTACTTC
TRBV30,TRBJ2-1,many,.,CAWVTNGIWGEQFF,TGTGCCTGGGTGACAAACGGGATTTGGGGTGAGCAGTTCTTC
TRBV12-3/TRBV12-4,TRBJ2-1,many,TRBD1,CASSRRQGAYNEQFF,TGTGCCAGCAGCCGAAGACAGGGGGCCTACAATGAGCAGTTCTTC
TRBV2,TRBJ1-1,many,.,CAGAGVVVNTEAFF,TGTGCCGGTGCAGGGGTGGTGGTGAACACTGAAGCTTTCTTT
TRBV28,TRBJ2-1,.,.,CAISRWAGEQFF,TGTGCCATCTCGCGCTGGGCGGGGGAGCAGTTCTTC
TRBV20-1,TRBJ2-1,many,TRBD2,CSAPTPGTSGGQNEQFF,TGCAGTGCTCCAACCCCCGGGACTAGCGGGGGCCAAAATGAGCAGTTCTTC
TRBV2,TRBJ2-1,many,TRBD2,CASRLLAGGAGEQFF,TGTGCCAGCAGGTTACTAGCGGGGGGCGCGGGCGAGCAGTTCTTC
TRBV7-7,TRBJ2-1,many,TRBD1,CASSPDGTGHRNEQFF,TGTGCCAGCAGCCCTGACGGGACAGGGCATCGGAATGAGCAGTTCTTC
TRBV6-1,TRBJ2-3,many,.,CASSLSAPADTQYF,TGTGCCAGCAGTCTTAGCGCCCCGGCAGATACGCAGTATTTT
TRBV3-1,TRBJ1-1,many,.,CASSQDHVLNTEAFF,TGTGCCAGCAGCCAAGATCACGTACTGAACACTGAAGCTTTCTTT
TRBV12-3/TRBV12-4,TRBJ2-2,few,.,CASSSSATGELFF,TGTGCCAGCAGTTCCTCAGCCACCGGGGAGCTGTTTTTT